Listed below are T cell receptor beta chains from one sample, sequenced in a study of T-cell reconstitution after alpha-beta-depleted transplantation in children. Each CDR3 protein gets one entry after TCRdb re-called the PCR reads with MiXCR. The sample holds more than 200,000 distinct CDR3 sequences, 9.7% seen once. Sample: PBMCs from the stem cell graft donor, taken from the stem cell graft. These receptor sequences come from a human donor who donated a stem cell graft to a child with SCID. The CDR3 runs from the conserved cysteine through the conserved F or W. D genes are given only for firm matches. Only some rows state a clone size, as once, few, many or a class for expanded clones.

j_call	clone_size	v_call	d_call	cdr3_nt	cdr3_aa
TRBJ2-2	many	TRBV12-3/TRBV12-4	TRBD1	TGTGCCAGCAACCTCCGGGACAGGGGATTCACCGGGGAGCTGTTTTTT	CASNLRDRGFTGELFF
TRBJ1-1	many	TRBV20-1	.	TGCAGTGCTAGAGAGTACCGGGACGGCACTGAAGCTTTCTTT	CSAREYRDGTEAFF
TRBJ2-1	many	TRBV20-1	.	TGCAGTGCTAGTCGAGAAGTTCAGGGGAATGAGCAGTTCTTC	CSASREVQGNEQFF
TRBJ1-6	many	TRBV20-1	.	TGCAGTGCTAGATCAGGGAGCTCCTATAATTCACCCCTCCACTTT	CSARSGSSYNSPLHF
TRBJ2-5	.	TRBV20-1	.	TGCAGTGTAGGTCGCCGGGCAGGGGAGTTCCAAGAGACCCAGTACTTC	CSVGRRAGEFQETQYF
TRBJ2-1	many	TRBV25-1	TRBD2	TGTGCCAGCAGTGAACGGGGGGGGCCCTACAATGAGCAGTTCTTC	CASSERGGPYNEQFF
TRBJ2-3	many	TRBV4-1	TRBD1	TGCGCCAGCAGCCAGTTACAGGGGGATACGCAGTATTTT	CASSQLQGDTQYF
TRBJ1-1	few	TRBV28	.	TGTGCCAGCAGTTCCCCGACACCAATGAACACTGAAGCTTTCTTT	CASSSPTPMNTEAFF
TRBJ1-1	many	TRBV12-3/TRBV12-4	.	TGTGCCAGCAGTTTAGACGGTGGCACTGAAGCTTTCTTT	CASSLDGGTEAFF
TRBJ2-7	many	TRBV28	.	TGTGCCAGCAGCATCGACGGCGAAAGCTCCTACGAGCAGTACTTC	CASSIDGESSYEQYF
TRBJ2-7	many	TRBV12-3/TRBV12-4	.	TGTGCCAGCAGTTTAGAGATGGGAGGATCCTACGAGCAGTACTTC	CASSLEMGGSYEQYF
TRBJ1-1	many	TRBV5-1	TRBD1	TGCGCCAGCAGCTTGGGGGGACAGGGGTCATCGAGCACTGAAGCTTTCTTT	CASSLGGQGSSSTEAFF
TRBJ1-6	many	TRBV18	TRBD1	TGTGCCAGCTCACCGGCCGGGACAGTCCAACCTTCACCCCTCCACTTT	CASSPAGTVQPSPLHF
TRBJ1-2	many	TRBV28	.	TGTGCCAGCAGTTTATCAGCGGGCTACACCTTC	CASSLSAGYTF
TRBJ1-4	many	TRBV20-1	.	TGCAGTGCCGTATCAGGAAATGAAAAACTGTTTTTT	CSAVSGNEKLFF
TRBJ2-1	many	TRBV12-3/TRBV12-4	TRBD2	TGTGCCAGCAGGATAGAGGGCGGGGGGCATTTGGGTGAGCAGTTCTTC	CASRIEGGGHLGEQFF
TRBJ2-6	many	TRBV2	.	TGTGCCAGCAGTGGGGGGTTTGGCGGGGCCAACGTCCTGACTTTC	CASSGGFGGANVLTF
TRBJ1-5	many	TRBV20-1	.	TGCAGTGCTAGCGACGGGATAGGCAATCAGCCCCAGCATTTT	CSASDGIGNQPQHF
TRBJ2-1	many	TRBV5-1	TRBD1	TGCGCCAGCAGCTTGAGCAATACAGGGGGGACAGAGCAGTTCTTC	CASSLSNTGGTEQFF
TRBJ2-5	many	TRBV12-3/TRBV12-4	.	TGTGCCAGCAGTTTAAGCACCCTCTGGGAGACCCAGTACTTC	CASSLSTLWETQYF
TRBJ2-3	many	TRBV6-5	.	TGTGCCAGCGGCCGCTACCAGATAACGCAGTATTTT	CASGRYQITQYF
TRBJ2-2	.	TRBV5-1	.	TGCGCCAGCAGCTTGACCCATAACACCGGGGAGCTGCTTTTT	CASSLTHNTGELLF
TRBJ2-2	many	TRBV5-1	.	TGCGCCAGCAGCGCCTACTCCGGGGAGCTGTTTTTT	CASSAYSGELFF
TRBJ2-3	many	TRBV20-1	TRBD2	TGCAGTGTTTTACTAGCGGGGGGGACCACAGATACGCAGTATTTT	CSVLLAGGTTDTQYF
TRBJ1-2	many	TRBV11-2	.	TGTGCCAGCAGCTTGGGAGGGACGGAAGCTAACTATGGCTACACCTTC	CASSLGGTEANYGYTF
TRBJ2-7	many	TRBV28	.	TGTGCCAGCAGTTTTAACAGAGCATACGAGCAGTACTTC	CASSFNRAYEQYF
TRBJ2-5	many	TRBV5-1	TRBD1	TGCGCCAGCAGCTTGGAGGGGACAGGACAAGAGACCCAGTACTTC	CASSLEGTGQETQYF
TRBJ2-7	many	TRBV6-1	TRBD1	TGTGCCAGCAGCCCTCCCGGACAGGGGTCTTTTCTTGGGTTCTACGAGCAGTACTTC	CASSPPGQGSFLGFYEQYF
TRBJ2-1	few	TRBV2	.	TGTGCCAGCAGCAAACCCGGGGGCCGAGAGCAGTTCTTC	CASSKPGGREQFF
TRBJ1-5	.	TRBV11-1	.	TGTGCCAGCAGCTTAGAGGGTTTCGGGCCCCAGCATTTT	CASSLEGFGPQHF
TRBJ1-1	many	TRBV27	.	TGTGCCAGCAGCTTGGGGGGAGAGACTGAAGCTTTCTTT	CASSLGGETEAFF
TRBJ1-2	many	TRBV20-1	.	TGCAGTGCGCGGACAGCGTCCGGGGGCGGCTACACCTTC	CSARTASGGGYTF
TRBJ2-3	.	TRBV20-1	.	TGCAGTGCTAGAACGGAACGGGGGATGGGAGCAGATACGCAGTATTTT	CSARTERGMGADTQYF
TRBJ1-5	many	TRBV5-1	TRBD1	TGCGCCAGCAGCCCGGGACAGCATAGCAATCAGCCCCAGCATTTT	CASSPGQHSNQPQHF
TRBJ1-2	many	TRBV20-1	TRBD1	TGCAGTGCTGTGGGACAGGGGACCCTGTTTGGCTACACCTTC	CSAVGQGTLFGYTF
TRBJ2-2	.	TRBV28	.	TGTGCCAGCAGTTTGCAGGTGTTGGTCGGGGAGCTGTTTTTT	CASSLQVLVGELFF
TRBJ2-1	few	TRBV29-1	TRBD1	TGCAGCGTTGTACAGGGGGCAAGGGAGCAGTTCTTC	CSVVQGAREQFF
TRBJ2-7	many	TRBV5-1	.	TGCGCCAGCAGCTCGCCGCGGGGGACAAGCTCCTACGAGCAGTACTTC	CASSSPRGTSSYEQYF
TRBJ1-6	.	TRBV27	.	TGTGCCAGCAGCCCCGGCCGGCGGAGGAATTCACCCCTCCACTTT	CASSPGRRRNSPLHF
TRBJ1-2	many	TRBV27	.	TGTGCCAGCAGTGATAAGAGGGGGTACACCTTC	CASSDKRGYTF
TRBJ2-5	many	TRBV20-1	.	TGCAGTGCTAGTAACCGGGCGGAGACCCAGTACTTC	CSASNRAETQYF
TRBJ2-5	many	TRBV7-2	TRBD2	TGTGCCAGCAGCCCAGGACTAGCAACGCAGTACTTC	CASSPGLATQYF
TRBJ2-6	many	TRBV7-2	.	TGTGCCAGCAGCGACCGGGGCTCTGGGGCCAACGTCCTGACTTTC	CASSDRGSGANVLTF
TRBJ1-2	many	TRBV5-1	TRBD1	TGCGCCAGCAGCTTGGACCGAAACAGGGGAGCCGATGGCTACACCTTC	CASSLDRNRGADGYTF
TRBJ2-3	few	TRBV11-2	TRBD2	TGTGCCAGCAGCCTACGGGGGGGAGGGGATACGCAGTATTTT	CASSLRGGGDTQYF
TRBJ1-2	many	TRBV15	.	TGTGCCACCAGCAGAGAGTTTGGGGTGGACTATGGCTACACCTTC	CATSREFGVDYGYTF
TRBJ1-1	many	TRBV2	.	TGTGCCAGCCGCCTTGGCATAATCAGCCCTGAAGCTTTCTTT	CASRLGIISPEAFF
TRBJ2-2	many	TRBV5-1	TRBD2	TGCGCCAGCAGCGGGACTAGCGGGGCAAACACCGGGGAGCTGTTTTTT	CASSGTSGANTGELFF
TRBJ2-1	many	TRBV5-1	TRBD1	TGCGCCAGCAGCTTCCCCGGGACAGGGGGTAATGAGCAGTTCTTC	CASSFPGTGGNEQFF
TRBJ1-3	many	TRBV4-1	TRBD1	TGCGCCAGCAGCTCAGGACAGGGAACAAACACCATATATTTT	CASSSGQGTNTIYF